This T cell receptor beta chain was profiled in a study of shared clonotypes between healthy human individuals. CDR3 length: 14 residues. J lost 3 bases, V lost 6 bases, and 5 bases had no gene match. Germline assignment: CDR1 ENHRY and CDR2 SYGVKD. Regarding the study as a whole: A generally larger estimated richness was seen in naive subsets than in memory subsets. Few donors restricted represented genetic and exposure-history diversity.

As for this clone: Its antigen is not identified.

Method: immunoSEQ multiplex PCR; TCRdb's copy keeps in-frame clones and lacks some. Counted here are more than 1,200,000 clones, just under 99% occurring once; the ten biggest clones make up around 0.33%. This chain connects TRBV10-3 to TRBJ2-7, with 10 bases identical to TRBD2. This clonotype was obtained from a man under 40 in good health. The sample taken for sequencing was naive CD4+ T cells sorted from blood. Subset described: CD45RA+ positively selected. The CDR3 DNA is TGTGCCATCAGGTGGACTAGCGGTAACTACGAGCAGTACTTC. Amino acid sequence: CAIRWTSGNYEQYF.